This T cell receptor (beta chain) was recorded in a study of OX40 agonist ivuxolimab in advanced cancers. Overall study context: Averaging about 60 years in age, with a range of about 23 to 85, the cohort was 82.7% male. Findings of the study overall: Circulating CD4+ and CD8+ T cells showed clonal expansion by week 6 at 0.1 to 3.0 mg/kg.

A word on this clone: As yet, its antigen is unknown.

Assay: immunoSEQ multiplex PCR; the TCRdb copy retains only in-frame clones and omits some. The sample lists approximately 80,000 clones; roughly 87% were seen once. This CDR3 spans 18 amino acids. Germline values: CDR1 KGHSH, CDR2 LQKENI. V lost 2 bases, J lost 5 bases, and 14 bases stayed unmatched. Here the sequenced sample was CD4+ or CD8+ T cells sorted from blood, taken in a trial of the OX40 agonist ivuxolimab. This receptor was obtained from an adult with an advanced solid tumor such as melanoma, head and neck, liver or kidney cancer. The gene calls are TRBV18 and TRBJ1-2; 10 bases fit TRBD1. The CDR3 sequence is CASSPEGLRDRGPYGYTF. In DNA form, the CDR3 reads TGTGCCAGCTCACCAGAGGGTTTGCGGGACAGGGGACCTTATGGCTACACCTTC.